Detailed here is one T cell receptor beta chain. This specimen comes from a study of PD-L1 blockade in urothelial cancer. Turning to the study itself: Patients went on atezolizumab in the mid-2010s, receiving 1,200 mg intravenously every 3 weeks.

V lost 7 bases to trimming and J lost 8 bases; unmatched junction nucleotides: 12. The germline V gene has CDR1 MNHEY and CDR2 SMNVEV (reference sequence). This CDR3 spans 15 amino acids. Documented time point: peripheral blood 6 weeks after treatment start. Every PCR was spiked with synthetic TCR analog templates. Assay used: immunoSEQ multiplex PCR; TCRdb lists only in-frame clones, some missing. The profile shows just over 35,000 clones, approximately 88% of them singletons. Source: PBMCs, taken around atezolizumab (anti-PD-L1) treatment. This chain connects TRBV27 to TRBJ1-4, with TRBD1 matching over 8 bases. The TCR was taken from a man aged 40-49 years with urothelial cancer. The DNA of the CDR3 is TGTGCCAGCACCCCCCGGACAGGGCGCAACGAAAAACTGTTTTTT. Translating gives CASTPRTGRNEKLFF. Looking up the rest from reference TRBV27 and TRBJ1-4 gives the full variable domain: EAQVTQNPRYLITVTGKKLTVTCSQNMNHEYMSWYRQDPGLGLRQIYYSMNVEVTDKGDVPEGYKVSRKEKRNFPLILESPSPNQTSLYFCASTPRTGRNEKLFFGSGTQLSVL.